A single sample gave rise to the 25 T cell receptor beta chains below, sequenced in a study of T cell clonotyping in hematopoietic cell transplantation. Time point of the sample: recipient sample about 28 days before transplant, after cytoreduction. TCRdb keeps only in-frame clones here, not all; method: immunoSEQ multiplex PCR. This table has some 7,800 clones, roughly 91% appearing once. The material was peripheral blood mononuclear cells, obtained before stem cell transplant. All receptors come from a man aged 55 to 70 with acute myeloid leukemia. Some clones in this sample may be carry-over from other donors' samples.

CDR3 in amino acids: CASRNPVATGELFF. The CDR3 DNA reads as TGTGCCAGCAGGAACCCCGTGGCCACCGGGGAGCTGTTTTTT. V and J are TRBV6-5 and TRBJ2-2; D is undetermined. The length of the CDR3 is 14 residues. From germline, CDR1 is MNHEY and CDR2 SVGAGI. Trimming left V 6 bases short and J 4 bases short, with 12 bases between.

V and J are TRBV4-2 and TRBJ2-7, with D maybe TRBD2 (5 bases). V lost 4 bases and J lost 1, with 11 bases in between. CDR1 is LGHNA and CDR2 is YNFKEQ in the germline V gene. The CDR3 consists of 14 residues. The CDR3: CASSRTRDSYEQYF. The CDR3 DNA is TGTGCCAGCAGCCGCACTAGGGATTCCTACGAGCAGTACTTC.

This clone was counted a single time. The CDR3 reads CASSGPLAGEQFF. CDR3 DNA: TGTGCCAGCAGTGGACCCCTAGCTGGTGAGCAGTTCTTC. V is TRBV6-1 and J is TRBJ2-1, with a weak D call TRBD2 (5 bases). There are 13 residues in the CDR3. V gave up 4 bases and J gave up 9 bases, with 13 bases separating them. The germline CDR1 and CDR2 sequences are MNHNS and SASEGT.

J is TRBJ2-3 and V is TRBV19; D remains unclear. V lost 3 bases, J lost 0 bases, and 10 bases lay in between. CDR3 size: 15 residues. CDR1 is LNHDA, CDR2 SQIVND, per germline (reference sequence). The CDR3 protein is CASSMSGQSTDTQYF. CDR3 nucleotide sequence: TGTGCCAGTAGTATGTCGGGCCAAAGCACAGATACGCAGTATTTT.

The chain uses TRBV13 and TRBJ1-5; D perhaps matches TRBD1 (5 bases). Looked up from germline, CDR1 is PRHDT and CDR2 is FYEKMQ (reference sequence). The CDR3 contains 17 residues. V lost 2 bases and J 7 bases, leaving 21 bases between the germline ends. The CDR3 nucleotides read TGTGCCAGCAGCTTATCTTTAGACTCCCCAGGGTTCCAGCCCCAGCATTTT. Encoded protein: CASSLSLDSPGFQPQHF.

This chain uses TRBV4-2 with TRBJ2-2; D may be TRBD2 (6 bases). The CDR3 has 14 residues. The germline CDR1 and CDR2 sequences are LGHNA and YNFKEQ. The V gene lost 0 bases and the J gene lost 5 bases, with 7 bases spanning the gap. CDR3 sequence (DNA): TGTGCCAGCAGCCAAGATGGGAGGACCGGGGAGCTGTTTTTT. Its translation is CASSQDGRTGELFF.

For the CDR3, the DNA is TGCGCCAGCAGCTTGCTCGGGGGTGGCTTTAGCGCTGAAGCTTTCTTT. Residues: CASSLLGGGFSAEAFF. V and J are TRBV5-1 and TRBJ1-1; tentative D call: TRBD1 (5 bases). The length of the CDR3 is 16 residues. Germline CDR1 reads SGHRS; CDR2 reads YFSETQ. V lost 1 base and J 6 bases, leaving 19 bases between the germline ends.

The chain recombines TRBV6-5 with TRBJ1-1; tentative D call: TRBD1 (6 bases). Germline values: CDR1 MNHEY, CDR2 SVGAGI. This CDR3 has 13 residues. Trimming left V 5 bases short and J 8 bases short, with 15 bases between. CDR3 loop: CASSRGQRREAFF. CDR3 nucleotide sequence: TGTGCCAGCAGTAGAGGACAGAGAAGGGAAGCTTTCTTT.

The rearrangement links TRBV14 to TRBJ2-2, with TRBD1 matching 7 bases. CDR1 SGHDN and CDR2 FVKESK come from the germline V gene. Trimming removed 4 bases from V and 5 bases from J; junction bases left unmatched: 7. The CDR3 consists of 15 residues. The CDR3 nucleotides are TGTGCCAGCAGCCCACGGGACAGAGCTACCGGGGAGCTGTTTTTT. Encoded protein: CASSPRDRATGELFF.

As regards this clone: The junction does not match germline at one end; this may be a read error. The CDR3 spells CASTQSVNTGELFF. For the CDR3, the DNA is TGTGCCAGCACCCAAAGTGTCAACACCGGGGAGCTGTTTTTT. This sequence joins TRBV14 and TRBJ2-2; D remains unclear. Germline CDR1 is SGHDN and CDR2 is FVKESK. The CDR3 spans 14 residues.

This sequence joins TRBV6-6 and TRBJ2-3, with 7 bases lining up with TRBD2. This CDR3 has 16 amino acids. Germline V lookup: CDR1 MNHNY, CDR2 SVGAGI (reference sequence). Germline trimming cut 1 base from V and 0 bases from J; bases unmatched to any gene: 4. This CDR3 is CASSYWRESSTDTQYF. The CDR3, as DNA: TGTGCCAGCAGTTACTGGCGGGAGTCTAGCACAGATACGCAGTATTTT.

The chain carries TRBV2 and TRBJ2-6, with D hard to call. V lost 5 bases, J lost 11 bases, and 13 bases lay in between. From germline, CDR1 is SNHLY and CDR2 FYNNEI. This CDR3 has 13 residues. The CDR3 loop is CASSTDKRDVLTF. The CDR3 DNA reads TGTGCCAGCAGTACAGACAAACGCGACGTCCTGACTTTC.

V is TRBV2 and J is TRBJ2-2; no firm D call. The germline CDR1 and CDR2 sequences are SNHLY and FYNNEI. Trimming left V 3 bases short and J 2 bases short, with 10 bases between. The CDR3 totals 15 residues. The CDR3 protein is CASSDVTTNTGELFF. CDR3 bases: TGTGCCAGCAGTGATGTCACTACTAACACCGGGGAGCTGTTTTTT.

The gene calls are TRBV28 and TRBJ2-5; 8 nucleotides line up with TRBD2. The germline V gene encodes CDR1 MDHEN and CDR2 SYDVKM. The J segment lost 5 bases and the V segment lost 2 bases, leaving 16 bases of the junction unmatched. The CDR3 loop spans 18 amino acids. The DNA for the CDR3 is TGTGCCAGCAGTTTACGGCGGGGGGCGCTAGGGGGTCGGGAGACCCAGTACTTC. This translates into CASSLRRGALGGRETQYF. Full variable domain (remainder filled in from reference TRBV28 and TRBJ2-5): DVKVTQSSRYLVKRTGEKVFLECVQDMDHENMFWYRQDPGLGLRLIYFSYDVKMKEKGDIPEGYSVSREKKERFSLILESASTNQTSMYLCASSLRRGALGGRETQYFGPGTRLLVL.

V is TRBV4-2 and J is TRBJ2-7; D is perhaps TRBD1 (6 bases). Germline V lookup: CDR1 LGHNA, CDR2 YNFKEQ. Trimming stripped 0 bases from V and 6 bases from J, with 9 bases between. This CDR3 has 13 amino acids. The CDR3 bases are TGTGCCAGCAGCCAAGAGGGGGCAGGCGAGCAGTACTTC. This encodes CASSQEGAGEQYF.

The table lists this clone with a count of one. V and J are TRBV7-9 and TRBJ2-5, with 7 nucleotides matching TRBD1. Trimming took 7 bases from V and 7 from J; bases not matched to a gene: 15. Germline V gene sequence: CDR1 SEHNR, CDR2 FQNEAQ (reference sequence). The CDR3 is 15 amino acids. The CDR3 coding sequence is TGTGCCAGCACCGCCCTGGGTGGGCCAGGGGGGACCCAGTACTTC. Translated: CASTALGGPGGTQYF.

The rearrangement joins TRBV2 to TRBJ2-1, with D hard to call. Between the trimmed V and J ends, which lost 6 bases and 5 bases, there was a span of 11 bases. Germline V gives CDR1 SNHLY, CDR2 FYNNEI. The CDR3 loop spans 13 amino acids. CDR3 residues: CASRTEFHNEQFF. DNA for the CDR3: TGTGCCAGCAGAACGGAGTTCCACAATGAGCAGTTCTTC.

This chain uses TRBV6-5 with TRBJ2-7; TRBD1 matches at 10 bases. There are 15 residues in the CDR3. Germline CDR1 is MNHEY and CDR2 is SVGAGI. The V gene end was trimmed by 2 bases and the J gene end by 7 bases; junction bases not matched to a gene: 8. CDR3 residues: CASSYVGQGSVEQYF. DNA of the CDR3: TGTGCCAGCAGTTACGTGGGACAGGGGTCTGTAGAGCAGTACTTC.

This chain links TRBV28 with TRBJ1-2, with D unclear. The CDR3 length is 17 residues. V was shortened by 0 bases and J by 2 bases, with 16 bases between the two germline ends. Per germline, CDR1 MDHEN and CDR2 SYDVKM. The CDR3 DNA is TGTGCCAGCAGTTTATGGGCCCGTGGGAGTAGCAACTATGGCTACACCTTC. Its translation: CASSLWARGSSNYGYTF.

This chain uses TRBV10-3 with TRBJ1-5; D perhaps matches TRBD1 (5 bases). Per the germline V gene, CDR1 is ENHRY and CDR2 is SYGVKD. Between the trimmed V and J ends, which lost 4 bases and 0 bases, there was a span of 13 bases. The CDR3 runs 16 residues. In nucleotides, the CDR3 is TGTGCCATCAGTGCCAGAGGCAGGGATAGCAATCAGCCCCAGCATTTT. Translating gives CAISARGRDSNQPQHF.

The V and J genes are TRBV7-6 and TRBJ2-2, with 9 positions matching TRBD1. Germline V gene data show CDR1 as SGHVS and CDR2 as FNYEAQ. This CDR3 comprises 18 residues. V gave up 0 bases and J gave up 6 bases; unmatched junction bases: 11. The CDR3 DNA is TGTGCCAGCAGCTTAGCACCTTCGGGGACAGGGATCGCCGGGGAGCTGTTTTTT. Translation gives CASSLAPSGTGIAGELFF.

V gene TRBV27 combines with J gene TRBJ2-5; 11 nucleotides align to TRBD1. The CDR3 is 15 amino acids. V trimming: 5 bases; J trimming: 6 bases; junction bases outside the gene matches: 8. Germline V gene data show CDR1 as MNHEY and CDR2 as SMNVEV (reference sequence). The CDR3 sequence is CASSIRTGGAKTQYF. CDR3 DNA: TGTGCCAGCAGTATTAGGACAGGGGGCGCAAAGACCCAGTACTTC.

This chain uses TRBV6-1 with TRBJ1-5; possibly TRBD1 for D (5 bases). CDR1 MNHNS and CDR2 SASEGT come from the germline V gene. This CDR3 is built from 16 residues. V was pared by 1 base and J by 9 bases, with 19 bases between. The CDR3 sequence is CASSEGAGRGFSPQHF. CDR3 in DNA: TGTGCCAGCAGTGAAGGGGCTGGACGGGGCTTTTCGCCCCAGCATTTT.

The chain uses TRBV7-6 and TRBJ2-1; maybe TRBD2 (6 bases). The ends were cut back, 0 bases at V and 3 bases at J, with 12 bases in the middle. The germline V gene has CDR1 SGHVS and CDR2 FNYEAQ. The CDR3 totals 16 residues. CDR3 protein: CASSLARRDLYNEQFF. Written as DNA, the CDR3 is TGTGCCAGCAGCTTAGCTAGGCGGGACCTCTACAATGAGCAGTTCTTC. Combining the CDR3 with reference TRBV7-6 and TRBJ2-1 gives the whole variable domain GAGVSQSPRYKVTKRGQDVALRCDPISGHVSLYWYRQALGQGPEFLTYFNYEAQQDKSGLPNDRFSAERPEGSISTLTIQRTEQRDSAMYRCASSLARRDLYNEQFFGPGTRLTVL.

The J gene is TRBJ1-5, the V gene TRBV27; D perhaps matches TRBD1 (6 bases). Germline values: CDR1 MNHEY, CDR2 SMNVEV (reference sequence). Trimming cost V 7 bases and J 4 bases, with 11 bases left between them. CDR3 size: 13 residues. The CDR3 loop reads CASTYRANQPQHF. CDR3 DNA: TGTGCCAGCACATACAGGGCAAATCAGCCCCAGCATTTT.